Listed below are T cell receptor beta chains from one sample, sequenced in a study of blood T cell repertoires in COVID-19. Profiling relied on immunoSEQ multiplex PCR, and the TCRdb table lists in-frame clones only, not all of them. The sample yields a few hundred thousand clones, about 85% seen once. Sequenced material: peripheral blood. The receptor source for this set is a man younger than 35 with active or convalescent COVID-19. Both conserved end residues are part of each CDR3. The order of the fields is clone size, V gene, D gene, J gene, CDR3 protein, CDR3 DNA. The D gene is left open where the match is weak. Clone size, where shown, is once, few, many, or a class for clones that have expanded.

size: .
V: TRBV11-3
D: .
J: TRBJ1-6
CDR3: CASGDQGHNSPLHF
DNA: TGTGCCAGCGGGGATCAGGGGCATAATTCACCCCTCCACTTT

size: .
V: TRBV5-1
D: .
J: TRBJ2-3
CDR3: CASRATTDTQYF
DNA: TGCGCCAGCAGAGCCACTACAGATACGCAGTATTTT

size: once
V: TRBV5-1
D: TRBD1
J: TRBJ1-1
CDR3: CASSGDRGAGFF
DNA: TGCGCCAGCAGCGGGGACAGGGGCGCGGGTTTCTTT

size: .
V: TRBV28
D: TRBD1
J: TRBJ1-4
CDR3: CASSLSAGGSEKLFF
DNA: TGTGCCAGCAGTTTATCGGCAGGGGGGAGTGAAAAACTGTTTTTT

size: .
V: TRBV10-3
D: .
J: TRBJ1-2
CDR3: CAISPPGYYGYTF
DNA: TGTGCCATCAGCCCCCCGGGGTACTATGGCTACACCTTC

size: .
V: TRBV18
D: .
J: TRBJ2-4
CDR3: CASSPAVVAVAGNIQYF
DNA: TGTGCCAGCTCTCCGGCGGTGGTGGCCGTGGCGGGAAACATTCAGTACTTC

size: .
V: TRBV7-6
D: .
J: TRBJ2-3
CDR3: CASSLAPNSFSTDTQYF
DNA: TGTGCCAGCAGCTTAGCGCCCAACTCCTTTAGCACAGATACGCAGTATTTT

size: .
V: TRBV5-6
D: .
J: TRBJ1-2
CDR3: CASSFGGARDHGYTF
DNA: TGTGCCAGCAGCTTTGGAGGGGCCAGGGACCATGGCTACACCTTC

size: .
V: TRBV10-3
D: TRBD2
J: TRBJ2-7
CDR3: CAISESGTSGRYEQYF
DNA: TGTGCCATCAGTGAGTCGGGGACTAGCGGGAGATACGAGCAGTACTTC

size: .
V: TRBV6-6
D: .
J: TRBJ1-4
CDR3: CATSLRGAGEKLFF
DNA: TGTGCCACCTCCTTGCGGGGGGCCGGCGAAAAACTGTTTTTT

size: few
V: TRBV6-1
D: TRBD2
J: TRBJ2-3
CDR3: CASSGLAGEGTDTQYF
DNA: TGTGCCAGCAGTGGTTTGGCGGGGGAAGGCACAGATACGCAGTATTTT

size: .
V: TRBV14
D: .
J: TRBJ2-7
CDR3: CAISPDIAYEQYF
DNA: TGTGCCATCAGTCCGGACATCGCCTACGAGCAGTACTTC

size: .
V: TRBV27
D: .
J: TRBJ2-7
CDR3: CASRLTWGPSYEQYF
DNA: TGTGCCAGCAGACTGACTTGGGGGCCATCCTACGAGCAGTACTTC